The clone carrying this T cell receptor (beta chain) has a handful of counts. Its antigen remains unidentified. Gene names refer to mouse genes. The CDR3 end lies 1 residue beyond the end of the read and is filled in from the germline J gene. The time point is: mouse harvest day 14 after allogeneic transplant. Each mouse received 10^7 T-cell-depleted marrow cells plus 10^6 splenic CD5+ T cells by tail vein. This entry is derived from a study of tissue T cells after allogeneic stem cell transplantation. General study points: Tissue-detected TCR repertoire was only partly captured by blood and spleen T cells. Alloreactivity or antigen specificity of tissue TCRs was not determined; some clones might be host cells. Across patients, clones rarely overlapped, yet motif clusters were shared tissue-specifically.

Libraries were prepared by immunoSEQ multiplex PCR; TCRdb keeps only in-frame clonotypes and omits some of them. The sample yields under 9,000 clones, 36% seen once. Losses at the gene ends were 0 bases for V and 3 bases for J; bases not matched to a gene: 1. Germline V CDR1 and CDR2: KGHPV, FQNQEV (reference sequence). This CDR3 has 15 residues. V is TRBV26 and J is TRBJ2-4; 9 nucleotides align to TRBD2. Sequencing input: skin. The sequence derives from a female BALB/c mouse given C57BL/6 T cells with graft-versus-host disease after an allogeneic hematopoietic cell transplant. CDR3: CASSLSGGAQNTLYF. Partial CDR3 DNA: TGTGCCAGCAGTCTGTCTGGGGGGGCGCAAAACACCTTGTAC.